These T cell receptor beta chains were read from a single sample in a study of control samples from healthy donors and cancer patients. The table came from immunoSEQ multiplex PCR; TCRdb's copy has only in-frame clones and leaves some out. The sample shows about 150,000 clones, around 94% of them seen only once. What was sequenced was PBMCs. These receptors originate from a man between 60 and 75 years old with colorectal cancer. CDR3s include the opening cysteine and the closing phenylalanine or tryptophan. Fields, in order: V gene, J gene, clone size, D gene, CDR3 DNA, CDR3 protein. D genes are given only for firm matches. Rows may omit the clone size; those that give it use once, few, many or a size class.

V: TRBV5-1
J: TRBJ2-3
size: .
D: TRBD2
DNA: TGCGCCAGCAGTACCCAGCCTCCGGGACTAGCGGGGCATGAAGATACGCAGTATTTT
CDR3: CASSTQPPGLAGHEDTQYF

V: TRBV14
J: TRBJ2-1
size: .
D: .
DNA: TGTGCCAGCAGCCAAGATCGGGGGCCAGGGAATGAGCAGTTCTTC
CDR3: CASSQDRGPGNEQFF

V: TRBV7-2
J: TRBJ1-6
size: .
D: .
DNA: TGTGCCAGCAGCTTGCTGAGGGTCTCTAATTCACCCCTCCACTTT
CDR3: CASSLLRVSNSPLHF

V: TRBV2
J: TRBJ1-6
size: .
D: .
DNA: TGTGCCGGGACGGACTGGCTGAATTCACCCCTCCACTTT
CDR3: CAGTDWLNSPLHF

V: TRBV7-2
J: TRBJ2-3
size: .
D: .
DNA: TGTGCCAGCAGCTTACCGGGGGCCGGGAATTTT
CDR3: CASSLPGAGNF

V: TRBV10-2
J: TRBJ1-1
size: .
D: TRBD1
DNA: TGCGCCAGCAGTGACAGGGGGTTGAACACTGAAGCTTTCTTT
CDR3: CASSDRGLNTEAFF

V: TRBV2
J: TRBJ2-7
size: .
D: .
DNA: TGTGCCAGCAGATACCGGGACGCTAACTACGAGCAGTACTTC
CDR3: CASRYRDANYEQYF

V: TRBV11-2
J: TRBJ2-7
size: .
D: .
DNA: TGTGCCAGCAGCTTAGCGGGGGCTCAATTTTACGAGCAGTACTTC
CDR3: CASSLAGAQFYEQYF

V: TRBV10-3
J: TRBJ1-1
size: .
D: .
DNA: TGTGCCATCAGTGAGGAACCTAACGAGGGCACTGAAGCTTTCTTT
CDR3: CAISEEPNEGTEAFF

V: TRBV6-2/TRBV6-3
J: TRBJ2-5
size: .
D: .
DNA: TGTGCCAGCAGTTACCCTCGAACCGGGGCCGCCCAGTACTTC
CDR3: CASSYPRTGAAQYF

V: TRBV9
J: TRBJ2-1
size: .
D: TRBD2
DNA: TGTGCCAGCAGCCCTGGACTAGCGGGGTACAATGAGCAGTTCTTC
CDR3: CASSPGLAGYNEQFF

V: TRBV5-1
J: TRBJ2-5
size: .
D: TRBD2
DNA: TGCGCCAGCAGCTTGGACGGGGGGGAGGAGACCCAGTACTTC
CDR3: CASSLDGGEETQYF

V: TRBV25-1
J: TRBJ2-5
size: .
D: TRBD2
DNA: TGTGCCAGCAGTGACCCCAGCGGGGGGGAAGAGACCCAGTACTTC
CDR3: CASSDPSGGEETQYF

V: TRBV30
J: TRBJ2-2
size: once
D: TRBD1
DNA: TGTGCCTGGAGGCTCGCAGGGGGCTTTGTCGGGGAGCTGTTTTTT
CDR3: CAWRLAGGFVGELFF

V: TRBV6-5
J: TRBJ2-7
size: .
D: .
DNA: TGTGCCAGCACCATTCACTACGAGCAGTACTTC
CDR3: CASTIHYEQYF

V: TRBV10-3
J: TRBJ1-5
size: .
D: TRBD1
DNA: TGTGCCATCAGTGAGTCTGACAGGGGCAATCAGCCCCAGCATTTT
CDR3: CAISESDRGNQPQHF